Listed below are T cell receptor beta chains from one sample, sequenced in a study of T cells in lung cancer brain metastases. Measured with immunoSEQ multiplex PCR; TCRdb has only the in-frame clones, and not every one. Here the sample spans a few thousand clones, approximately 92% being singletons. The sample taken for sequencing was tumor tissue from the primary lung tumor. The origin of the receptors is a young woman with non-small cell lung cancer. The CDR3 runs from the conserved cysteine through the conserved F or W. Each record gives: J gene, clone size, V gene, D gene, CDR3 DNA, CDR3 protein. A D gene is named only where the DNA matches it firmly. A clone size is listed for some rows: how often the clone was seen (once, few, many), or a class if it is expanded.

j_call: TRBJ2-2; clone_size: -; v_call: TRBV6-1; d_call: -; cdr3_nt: TGTGCCAGCAGTCAAACAAATTCGAACACCGGGGAGCTGTTTTTT; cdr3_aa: CASSQTNSNTGELFF
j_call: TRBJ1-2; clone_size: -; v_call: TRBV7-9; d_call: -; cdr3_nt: TGTGCCAGCAGCTTAGCGGGGCTGGACTATGGCTACACCTTC; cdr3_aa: CASSLAGLDYGYTF
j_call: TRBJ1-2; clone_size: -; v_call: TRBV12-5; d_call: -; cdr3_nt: TGTGCTAGTGGTGGGACCATGGGTGGCTATGGCTACACCTTC; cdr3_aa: CASGGTMGGYGYTF
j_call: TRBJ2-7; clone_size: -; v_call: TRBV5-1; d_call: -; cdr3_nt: TGCGCCAGCAGCTTGGATCTAGCACCGTACGAGCAGTACTTC; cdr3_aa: CASSLDLAPYEQYF
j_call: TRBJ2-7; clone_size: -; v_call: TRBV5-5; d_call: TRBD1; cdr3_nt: TGTGCCAGCAGCTTGGGGACAGGGAGGTACGAGCAGTACTTC; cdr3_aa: CASSLGTGRYEQYF
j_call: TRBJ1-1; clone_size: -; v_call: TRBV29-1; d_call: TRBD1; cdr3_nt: TGCAGCGTCGACAGGGGGCGGGCTGAAGCTTTCTTT; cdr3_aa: CSVDRGRAEAFF
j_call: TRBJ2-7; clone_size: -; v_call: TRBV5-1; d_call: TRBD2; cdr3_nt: TGCGCCAGCAGGGGGCTAGCGGGGTACGAGCAGTACTTC; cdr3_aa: CASRGLAGYEQYF
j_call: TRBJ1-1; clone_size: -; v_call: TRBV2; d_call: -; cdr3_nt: TGTGCCAGCCTTGATAGGATAACCACTGAAGCTTTCTTT; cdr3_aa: CASLDRITTEAFF
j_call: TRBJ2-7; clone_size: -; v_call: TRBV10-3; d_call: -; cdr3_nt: TGTGCCATCAGTGTAGGTGGCGAGCAGTACTTC; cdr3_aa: CAISVGGEQYF
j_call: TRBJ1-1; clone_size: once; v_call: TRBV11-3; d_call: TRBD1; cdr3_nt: TGTGCCAGCAGCGTGGGACAGTGGAACACTGAAGCTTTCTTT; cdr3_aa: CASSVGQWNTEAFF
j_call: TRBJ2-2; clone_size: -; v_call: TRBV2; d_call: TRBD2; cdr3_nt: TGTGCCAGCCAGACCGGGACTAGAAAGGCCGGGGAGCTGTTTTTT; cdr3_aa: CASQTGTRKAGELFF
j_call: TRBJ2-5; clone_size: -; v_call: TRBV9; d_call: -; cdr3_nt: TGTGCCAGCAGCGCCCTACAGGGGAGGGGGACCCAGTACTTC; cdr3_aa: CASSALQGRGTQYF
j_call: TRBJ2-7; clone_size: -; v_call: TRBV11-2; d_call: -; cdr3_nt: TGTGCCAGCAGATCCAGGGCCGCGGCCGGACGCGAGCAGTACTTC; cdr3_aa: CASRSRAAAGREQYF
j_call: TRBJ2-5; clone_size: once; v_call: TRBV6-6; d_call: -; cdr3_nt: TGTGCCAGCAGTTATGGGTGGAGAGAGACCCAGTACTTC; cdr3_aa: CASSYGWRETQYF
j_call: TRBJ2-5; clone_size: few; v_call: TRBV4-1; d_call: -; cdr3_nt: TGCGCCAGCAGCCTCGAAGAGACCCAGTACTTC; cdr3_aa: CASSLEETQYF
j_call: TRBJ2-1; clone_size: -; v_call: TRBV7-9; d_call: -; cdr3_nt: TGTGCCAGCAGCTTATCCGGCTCCTACAATGAGCAGTTCTTC; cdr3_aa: CASSLSGSYNEQFF
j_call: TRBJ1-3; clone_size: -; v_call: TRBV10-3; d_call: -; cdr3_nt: TGTGCCATCAGTGACGGTTCGTGGGTAAACACCATATATTTT; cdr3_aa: CAISDGSWVNTIYF
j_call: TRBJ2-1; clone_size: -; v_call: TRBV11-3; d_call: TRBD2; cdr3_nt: TGTGCCAGCAGGCTAAGGCCTAGCGGGAGGGCCCACCCTGACAATGAGCAGTTCTTC; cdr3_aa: CASRLRPSGRAHPDNEQFF
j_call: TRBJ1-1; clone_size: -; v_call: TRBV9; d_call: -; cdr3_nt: TGTGCCAGCAGCGTAAACGACCGAACTGAAGCTTTCTTT; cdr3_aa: CASSVNDRTEAFF
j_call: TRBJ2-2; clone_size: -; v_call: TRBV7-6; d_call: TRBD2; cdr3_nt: TGTGCCAGCAGCACCGGGACTAGCTCGGCCGGGGAGCTGTTTTTT; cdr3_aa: CASSTGTSSAGELFF
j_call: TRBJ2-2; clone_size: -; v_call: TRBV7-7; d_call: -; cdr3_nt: TGTGCGACCTCGACGGGGATGAACACCGGGGAGCTGTTTTTT; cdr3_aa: CATSTGMNTGELFF
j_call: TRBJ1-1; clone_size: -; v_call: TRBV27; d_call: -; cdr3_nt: TGTGCCAGCAGTAGGAACTGGAACACTGAAGCTTTCTTT; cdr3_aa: CASSRNWNTEAFF
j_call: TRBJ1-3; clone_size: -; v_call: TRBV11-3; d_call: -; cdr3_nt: TGTGCCAGCACCGAGAGGGGGGGACCCTCTGGAAACACCATATATTTT; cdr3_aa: CASTERGGPSGNTIYF
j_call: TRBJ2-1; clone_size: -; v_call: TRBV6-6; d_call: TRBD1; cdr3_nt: TGTGCCAGCAGTTACCCGGACAGGGGAACGGGGAATGAGCAGTTCTTC; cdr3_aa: CASSYPDRGTGNEQFF
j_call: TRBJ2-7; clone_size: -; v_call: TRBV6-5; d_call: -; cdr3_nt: TGTGCCAGCAGTTACTCCACGGCGCGGGAGCAGTACTTC; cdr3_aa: CASSYSTAREQYF
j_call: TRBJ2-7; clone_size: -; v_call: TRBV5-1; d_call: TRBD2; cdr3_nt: TGCGCCAGCAGCTTGGGGCCCGGGGGGGGCTACGAGCAGTACTTC; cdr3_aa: CASSLGPGGGYEQYF
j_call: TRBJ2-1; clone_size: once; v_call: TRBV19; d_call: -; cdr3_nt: TGTGCCAGTAGTCACCCGGCAGGAACTGAGCAGTTCTTC; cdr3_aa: CASSHPAGTEQFF
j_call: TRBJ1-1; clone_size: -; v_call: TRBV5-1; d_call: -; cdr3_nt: TGCGCCAGCAGCTTGGCGGTCGGTGCCGTTGAAGCTTTCTTT; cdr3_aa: CASSLAVGAVEAFF
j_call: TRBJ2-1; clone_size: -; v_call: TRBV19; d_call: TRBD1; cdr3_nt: TGTGCCAGTAGTATTCGAGGACAGGGGTACAATGAGCAGTTCTTC; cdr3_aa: CASSIRGQGYNEQFF
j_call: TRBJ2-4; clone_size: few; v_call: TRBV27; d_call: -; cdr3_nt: -; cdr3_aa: CASSPTVGQGARYF
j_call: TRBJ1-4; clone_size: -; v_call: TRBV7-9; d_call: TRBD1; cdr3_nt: TGTGCCAGCAGCCCCAGGGGGCGGGGAGAAAAACTGTTTTTT; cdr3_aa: CASSPRGRGEKLFF
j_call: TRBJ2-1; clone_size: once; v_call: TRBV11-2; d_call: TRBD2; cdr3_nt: TGTGCCAGCAGCTTAGCCCGCGGGACTAGCGGGAGGGCCGGGGAGCAGTTCTTC; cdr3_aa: CASSLARGTSGRAGEQFF
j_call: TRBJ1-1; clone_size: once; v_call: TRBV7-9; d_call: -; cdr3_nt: TGTGCCAGCAGCTTAGTCAGGGGCGTTGGTACTGAAGCTTTCTTT; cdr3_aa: CASSLVRGVGTEAFF
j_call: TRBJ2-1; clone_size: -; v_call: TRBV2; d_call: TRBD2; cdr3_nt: TGTGCCAGCAGTCTAGCGGCAACGCACAATGAGCAGTTCTTC; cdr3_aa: CASSLAATHNEQFF
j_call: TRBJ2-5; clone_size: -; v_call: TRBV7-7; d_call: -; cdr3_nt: TGTGCTAGCAGCCCCTACCTGGGCTCGAGAGAGACCCAGTACTTC; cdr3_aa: CASSPYLGSRETQYF
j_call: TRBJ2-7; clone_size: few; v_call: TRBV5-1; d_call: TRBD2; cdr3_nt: TGCGCCAGCAGTCCGGGACTAGCGCGTTCCTACGAGCAGTACTTC; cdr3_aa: CASSPGLARSYEQYF
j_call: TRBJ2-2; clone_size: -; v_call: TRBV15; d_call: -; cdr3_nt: TGTGCCACCAGCAGAGAGAACACCGGGGAGCTGTTTTTT; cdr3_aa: CATSRENTGELFF
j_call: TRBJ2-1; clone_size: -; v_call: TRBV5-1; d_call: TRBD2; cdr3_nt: TGCGCCAGCAGCTTGCCGGGAGGACCGTACAATGAGCAGTTCTTC; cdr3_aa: CASSLPGGPYNEQFF
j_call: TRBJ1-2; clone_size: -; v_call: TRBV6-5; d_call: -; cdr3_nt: TGTGCCAGCACCGACAGCAACTATGGCTACACCTTC; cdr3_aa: CASTDSNYGYTF